This section outlines one T cell receptor (beta chain) sequence together with its context. The germline V gene has CDR1 PRHDT and CDR2 FYEKMQ (reference sequence). CDR3 length: 15 residues. V lost 1 base, J lost 3 bases, and 13 bases lay in between. This entry is derived from a study of spatial heterogeneity in lung cancer. TCRdb processed the 5' RACE reads anew with MiXCR; each CDR3 protein has one entry. The sample carries more than 35,000 distinct CDR3 sequences, around 5% recorded once. The sample's time point: sample taken at primary tumor resection. Tumor, nontumor lung or frozen PBMC supplied whole RNA that was sequenced unsorted.

The source material was PBMCs, sampled at surgery. The source is a female donor with early-stage non-small cell lung cancer. This rearrangement joins TRBV13 to TRBJ2-7; D may match TRBD1 or TRBD2 (6 bases each). For the CDR3, the DNA is TGTGCCAGCAGCTTAGAGCAGGGGAGGTTCTACGAGCAGTACTTC. Residues: CASSLEQGRFYEQYF.